There are many counts of the clone carrying this T cell receptor (beta chain). Its specificity is unknown. TCRdb independently ran MiXCR on the 5' RACE reads; one entry per CDR3 protein. The sample includes around 330,000 distinct CDR3 sequences, around 4% of them seen just once. The entry originates in a study of T cells after yellow fever vaccination. On the study more broadly: Where fractions had low cell numbers, libraries were prepared from them with the SMART-Seq v4 Ultra Low Input RNA kit.

The CDR3 length is 14 residues. The germline V and J ends were trimmed by 0 bases and 4 bases, with 9 bases remaining between them. In germline, CDR1 is SGHTA, CDR2 FQGNSA. General study points: Repertoires sorted by FACS could include abundant clonotypes that are contaminants from the bulk population. Boosting was followed by the reappearance of most primary-vaccination clones (under 97% CD4, 85% to 90% CD8).

The sequence was obtained from a man younger than 35 who received the YFV17D yellow fever vaccine. This sample comprised PBMCs, obtained on the day of the yellow fever booster vaccination. The rearrangement joins TRBV7-2 to TRBJ2-5; D is uncertain. CDR3 residues: CASSLAHPRETQYF. The CDR3 coding sequence is TGTGCCAGCAGCTTAGCGCACCCTCGAGAGACCCAGTACTTC.